Following are 18 T cell receptor beta chains from one sample sequenced in a study of blood T cell repertoires in COVID-19. The assay was immunoSEQ multiplex PCR, and TCRdb's table has in-frame clones only and misses some. The repertoire holds approximately 61,000 clones, with about 78% as singletons. The sequenced material came from peripheral blood. Source of these receptors: a man older than 75 with active or convalescent COVID-19.

CDR3 sequence (DNA): TGTGCCAGCAGCTTGTTTAGTGGTACAGGGGGGAATAATTCACCCCTCCACTTT. Its protein is CASSLFSGTGGNNSPLHF. V is TRBV5-8 and J is TRBJ1-6; TRBD1 aligns across 8 bases. Trimming took 1 base from V and 5 from J; bases not matched to a gene: 11. The CDR3 covers 18 residues. Germline values: CDR1 SGHTS, CDR2 YDEGEE.

The rearrangement uses TRBV7-2 and TRBJ1-6, with a tentative D call TRBD1 (5 bases). The CDR3 covers 13 residues. The germline V gene has CDR1 SGHTA and CDR2 FQGNSA. Trimming shortened V by 5 bases and J by 7 bases, and 9 bases separated the two germline ends. CDR3 protein: CASSRRQNSPLHF. CDR3 DNA: TGTGCCAGCAGCCGCAGACAGAATTCACCCCTCCACTTT.

This sequence joins TRBV5-6 and TRBJ2-7; D is possibly TRBD2 (5 bases). V gave up 1 base and J gave up 5 bases, with 7 bases separating them. In germline, CDR1 is SGHDT, CDR2 YYEEEE. CDR3 length equals 12 residues. CDR3 region: CASSLWGDEQYF. In nucleotides, the CDR3 is TGTGCCAGCAGCTTGTGGGGAGACGAGCAGTACTTC.

The gene calls are TRBV19 and TRBJ2-7; TRBD2 agrees at 7 bases. The V gene end was trimmed by 3 bases and the J gene end by 3 bases; junction bases not matched to a gene: 8. This CDR3 region has 15 residues. Looked up from germline, CDR1 is LNHDA and CDR2 is SQIVND (reference sequence). The CDR3 sequence is CASSITAGRVYEQYF. The CDR3 coding sequence is TGTGCCAGTAGTATTACGGCGGGGAGGGTCTACGAGCAGTACTTC.

The genes are TRBV4-2 and TRBJ2-2, with TRBD2 matching over 7 bases. The length of the CDR3 is 18 residues. Trimming took 0 bases from V and 5 from J; bases not matched to a gene: 12. Germline V gene data show CDR1 as LGHNA and CDR2 as YNFKEQ. The CDR3, as DNA: TGTGCCAGCAGCCAAGACTCCAGGAGGGGTAGCGGGACCGGGGAGCTGTTTTTT. This sequence encodes CASSQDSRRGSGTGELFF.

The V and J genes are TRBV21-1 and TRBJ1-2. TRBV21-1 represents a pseudogene. The CDR3 has 17 amino acids. Here the CDR3 reads CASSSRGALLLPYGYTF. In DNA form, the CDR3 reads TGTGCCAGCAGCAGTCGGGGGGCCCTACTATTGCCCTATGGCTACACCTTC.

In this sample, this clone turned up once. CDR3 nucleotides: TGTGCCAGTAGTATAGTACAGGGGGCGCCTGGAGGCTACACCTTC. Translating it yields CASSIVQGAPGGYTF. The rearrangement uses TRBV19 and TRBJ1-2, with 9 nucleotides matching TRBD1. The CDR3 is 15 amino acids. V was clipped by 1 base and J by 8 bases; unmatched bases: 8. Germline values: CDR1 LNHDA, CDR2 SQIVND (reference sequence).

This clone appeared a single time. The rearrangement uses TRBV6-5 and TRBJ1-5, with D hard to call. Trimming pared 7 bases from V and 3 bases from J, leaving 13 bases between. The CDR3 is 14 amino acids. Germline values: CDR1 MNHEY, CDR2 SVGAGI. CDR3 DNA: TGTGCCAGCAAAATGACACCCACCAATCAGCCCCAGCATTTT. It yields the protein CASKMTPTNQPQHF.

This chain connects TRBV25-1 to TRBJ1-2, with D maybe TRBD1 (6 bases). Germline V gives CDR1 MGHDK, CDR2 SYGVNS. This CDR3 contains 14 residues. V was clipped by 1 base and J by 5 bases, with 11 bases between them. The CDR3 sequence is CASSESGRGYGYTF. The CDR3 DNA reads as TGTGCCAGCAGTGAATCTGGCAGGGGTTATGGCTACACCTTC.

This rearrangement joins TRBV6-1 to TRBJ1-3, with D perhaps matching TRBD1 (6 bases). From germline, CDR1 is MNHNS and CDR2 SASEGT. The CDR3 is made up of 18 amino acids. The V end lost 3 bases, the J end lost 4 bases, and 22 bases lay between the germline ends. The CDR3 region has the DNA TGTGCCAGCAGTGATTACATCCCCGGACAGACGGAAGGAAACACCATATATTTT. Its translation: CASSDYIPGQTEGNTIYF.

The V gene is TRBV4-2, the J gene TRBJ2-3, with 9 bases that match TRBD2. Germline-derived CDR1 and CDR2 are LGHNA and YNFKEQ. With 4 bases clipped from V and 0 bases from J, the junction kept 5 bases outside the gene matches. This CDR3 has 16 amino acids. CDR3 loop: CASSRGLARSTDTQYF. The CDR3 DNA reads TGTGCCAGCAGCCGGGGACTAGCTCGGAGCACAGATACGCAGTATTTT.

This rearrangement joins TRBV6-5 to TRBJ2-3; TRBD1 matches at 7 bases. Per germline, CDR1 MNHEY and CDR2 SVGAGI. The CDR3 spans 15 residues. The trim removed 0 bases at V and 4 bases at J, leaving 4 bases unmatched. The CDR3 reads CASSYSGQTSDTQYF. In DNA form, the CDR3 reads TGTGCCAGCAGTTACTCGGGACAGACATCAGATACGCAGTATTTT.

Concerning this clone: This sample includes further DNA sequences coding for the same CDR3. The gene calls are TRBV29-1 and TRBJ2-7; 9 bases agree with TRBD1. Trimming at V came to 6 bases and at J to 3 bases, leaving 6 bases not matched to a gene. The germline CDR1 and CDR2 sequences are SQVTM and ANQGSEA. CDR3 length equals 13 residues. The CDR3 bases are TGCAGCGTCCCGGGACAGGGAGTCTACGAGCAGTACTTC. Translating it yields CSVPGQGVYEQYF.

The chain couples TRBV11-2 to TRBJ2-7; D is possibly TRBD1 (6 bases). There are 15 residues in the CDR3. Looked up from germline, CDR1 is SGHAT and CDR2 is FQNNGV. V was clipped by 1 base and J by 3 bases, with 13 bases between them. The CDR3 DNA reads TGTGCCAGCAGCTTAGGACAGGTAGGAGTCTACGAGCAGTACTTC. It yields the protein CASSLGQVGVYEQYF.

Here the CDR3 reads CASSLMGLAGGTGELFF. In DNA, the CDR3 is TGCGCCAGCAGCTTGATGGGACTAGCGGGGGGCACCGGGGAGCTGTTTTTT. This chain joins TRBV5-1 and TRBJ2-2; 15 bases map to TRBD2. The V gene's germline CDR1 is SGHRS and CDR2 YFSETQ. With 1 base clipped from V and 4 bases from J, the junction kept 2 bases outside the gene matches. This CDR3 is built from 17 residues. The whole variable domain, remainder taken from reference TRBV5-1 and TRBJ2-2, is KAGVTQTPRYLIKTRGQQVTLSCSPISGHRSVSWYQQTPGQGLQFLFEYFSETQRNKGNFPGRFSGRQFSNSRSEMNVSTLELGDSALYLCASSLMGLAGGTGELFFGEGSRLTVL.

The V and J genes are TRBV19 and TRBJ2-7; 10 bases line up with TRBD2. CDR3 size: 17 residues. The junction had 10 bases not matched to a gene; V was cut back by 0 bases and J by 5 bases. Germline CDR1 LNHDA, CDR2 SQIVND (reference sequence). The CDR3 region is CASSIEVTSGIFHEQYF. As DNA, the CDR3 is TGTGCCAGTAGTATAGAGGTTACTAGCGGGATTTTCCACGAGCAGTACTTC.

This chain links TRBV7-9 with TRBJ1-1; the D gene is possibly TRBD1 (6 bases). Germline CDR1 SEHNR, CDR2 FQNEAQ (reference sequence). The CDR3 extends over 13 amino acids. V lost 5 bases, J lost 3 bases, and 10 bases lay in between. CDR3 sequence reads: CASSQTGYTEAFF. The CDR3 nucleotides are TGTGCCAGCAGCCAGACAGGTTACACTGAAGCTTTCTTT.

V and J are TRBV5-1 and TRBJ1-5; perhaps TRBD1 as D (5 bases). Germline lookup yields CDR1 SGHRS and CDR2 YFSETQ. The CDR3 has 15 amino acids. Trimming shortened V by 3 bases and J by 4 bases, and 14 bases separated the two germline ends. CDR3 sequence reads: CASSSGPGENQPQHF. CDR3 sequence (DNA): TGCGCCAGCAGCTCCGGCCCGGGGGAGAATCAGCCCCAGCATTTT.